This T cell receptor beta chain appears in the sequencing data of a study of cytomegalovirus exposure and HLA in healthy donors. The PCR contained 60 Vbeta and 13 Jbeta primers. Original methodology: Roughly 10 million shared chains were among approximately 87 million unique TCR beta chains counted in a later analysis. Sequencing was performed with immunoSEQ multiplex PCR; in TCRdb, only in-frame clones are kept and a portion is missing. That table supplies the V and J calls and clone size; D and trimming were determined from the DNA. Its table records tens of thousands of clones. Comments on this clone: Antigen specificity is unknown.

Study outcomes and limitations: One later analysis reportedly identified an Asian-associated ancestry cluster that showed fewer N-insertions than the roughly 640-donor mean. Most TCRs appeared rarely, but some public TCRs recurred in many donors.

The germline gives CDR1 LNHDA, CDR2 SQIVND (reference sequence). This CDR3 is 14 amino acids long. Trimming stripped 7 bases from V and 0 bases from J, with 12 bases between. The source of this sequence is a woman aged 35 to 49 in good health and CMV-seropositive. The J gene is TRBJ1-1, the V gene TRBV19; D not resolved. Sequenced sample: PBMCs. CDR3 protein: CASIRAGMNTEAFF. CDR3 nucleotide sequence: TGTGCCAGTATAAGGGCGGGGATGAACACTGAAGCTTTCTTT. Variable domain in full (rest from reference TRBV19 and TRBJ1-1): DGGITQSPKYLFRKEGQNVTLSCEQNLNHDAMYWYRQDPGQGLRLIYYSQIVNDFQKGDIAEGYSVSREKKESFPLTVTSAQKNPTAFYLCASIRAGMNTEAFFGQGTRLTVV.